Reported below is one T cell receptor (beta chain). Antigen unknown. Assay: immunoSEQ multiplex PCR; the TCRdb copy retains only in-frame clones and omits some. The sample lists fewer than 80,000 clones; approximately 90% were seen once. This sample is drawn from a study of OX40 agonist ivuxolimab in advanced cancers. Study summary: Averaging roughly 60 years in age, with a range of about 20 to 90, the cohort was about 85% male.

Germline V CDR1 and CDR2: SGHTA, FQGNSA. V was clipped by 4 bases and J by 2 bases, with 16 bases between them. The CDR3 totals 16 residues. Whole-study results and caveats: CD4+ T cells averaged fewer expanded clones than CD8+ T cells. Also showing low normalized T-cell clonal expansion were some of the nonresponders.

The sequences come from CD4+ or CD8+ T cells sorted from blood, collected in a trial of the OX40 agonist ivuxolimab. This clonotype was obtained from an adult with an advanced solid tumor such as melanoma, head and neck, liver or kidney cancer. This rearrangement joins TRBV7-2 to TRBJ2-3, with D possibly TRBD1 on 5 matching bases. CDR3 coding DNA: TGTGCCAGCAGCTATTTGACAGCTAGAACCACAGATACGCAGTATTTT. It translates to CASSYLTARTTDTQYF.